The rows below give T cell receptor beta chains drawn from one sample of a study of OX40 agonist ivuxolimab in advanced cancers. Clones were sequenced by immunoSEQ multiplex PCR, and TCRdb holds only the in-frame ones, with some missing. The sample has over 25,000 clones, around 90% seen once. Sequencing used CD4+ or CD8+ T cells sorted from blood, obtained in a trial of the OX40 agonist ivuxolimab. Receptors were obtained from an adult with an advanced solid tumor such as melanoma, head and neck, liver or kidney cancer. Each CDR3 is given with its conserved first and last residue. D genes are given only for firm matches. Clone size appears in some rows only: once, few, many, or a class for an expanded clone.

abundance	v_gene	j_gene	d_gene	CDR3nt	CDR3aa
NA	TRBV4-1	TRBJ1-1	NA	TGCGCCAGCAGCCAAGGAGAGTGGGGCGCCAGCCGGAACACTGAAGCTTTCTTT	CASSQGEWGASRNTEAFF
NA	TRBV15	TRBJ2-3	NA	TGTGCCACCAGCACCGAGGCAGGGGGCACAGATACGCAGTATTTT	CATSTEAGGTDTQYF
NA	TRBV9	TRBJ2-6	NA	TGTGCCAGCAGCGTAGGCGGGACAAGCTCTGGGGCCAACGTCCTGACTTTC	CASSVGGTSSGANVLTF
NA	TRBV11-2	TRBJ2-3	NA	TGTGCCAGCAGCTTAGTTTGGGGGCGTTCCGATACGCAGTATTTT	CASSLVWGRSDTQYF
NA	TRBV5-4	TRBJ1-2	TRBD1	TGTGCCAGCAGCGGGGGACAGGGAATCTATGGCTACACCTTC	CASSGGQGIYGYTF
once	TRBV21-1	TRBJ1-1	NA	TGTGCCAGCAGCTCCTTTCTAAAGATCACTGAAGCTTTCTTT	CASSSFLKITEAFF
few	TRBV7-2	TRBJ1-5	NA	TGTGCCAGCAGCTTAAACGGGCATAGCAATCAGCCCCAGCATTTT	CASSLNGHSNQPQHF
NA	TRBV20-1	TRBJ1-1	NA	TGCAGTGCAGACACAGGGACTGAAGCTTTCTTT	CSADTGTEAFF
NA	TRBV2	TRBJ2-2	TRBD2	TGTGCCAGCAGTACCCCAGCGCGGGGGGCGGACACCGGGGAGCTGTTTTTT	CASSTPARGADTGELFF
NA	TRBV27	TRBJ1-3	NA	TGTGCCAGCAGTTTATCGTGGCAGGGCGAGCCCGGAAACACCATATATTTT	CASSLSWQGEPGNTIYF
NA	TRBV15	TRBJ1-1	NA	TGTGCCACCAGCAGAGGGGGGGCTCTTTTACGGTTGGACACTGAAGCTTTCTTT	CATSRGGALLRLDTEAFF
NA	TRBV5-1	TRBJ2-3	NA	TGCGCCAGCAGCTTGAAGACAGATACGCAGTATTTT	CASSLKTDTQYF
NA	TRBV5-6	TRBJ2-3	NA	TGTGCCAGCAGAGGGGTCACAGATACGCAGTATTTT	CASRGVTDTQYF
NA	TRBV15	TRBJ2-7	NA	TGTGCCACCAGCGATGGCCAGGGAATCCCCTACGAGCAGTACTTC	CATSDGQGIPYEQYF
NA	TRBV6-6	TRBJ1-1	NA	TGTGCCAGCAGTTACTCTGCGGGGACTGAAGCTTTCTTT	CASSYSAGTEAFF
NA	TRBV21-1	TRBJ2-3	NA	TGTGCCAGCAGCAAAGGCCCCTTACCGGTAGGCACAGATACGCAGTATTTT	CASSKGPLPVGTDTQYF
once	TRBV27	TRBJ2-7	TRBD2	TGTGCCAGCAGTGTTGGGACTAGCGGGAACGAGCAGTACTTC	CASSVGTSGNEQYF
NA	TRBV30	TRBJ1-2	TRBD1	TGTGCCTGGGGACAGGGCGTATGGTACACCTTC	CAWGQGVWYTF
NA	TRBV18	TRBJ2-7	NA	TGTGCCAGCTCACCCCCTGACAGGGAGGGCTCCTACGAGCAGTACTTC	CASSPPDREGSYEQYF
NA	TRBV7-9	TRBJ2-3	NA	TGTGCCAGCAGCTTAACAGGAGCAGATACGCAGTATTTT	CASSLTGADTQYF
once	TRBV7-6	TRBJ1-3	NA	TGTGCCAGCAGCTCCGAGTTCTCTGGAAACACCATATATTTT	CASSSEFSGNTIYF
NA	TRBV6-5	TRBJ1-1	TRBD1	TGTGCCAGCAGTTTATACAGGGGGCGGGGTATCACTGAAGCTTTCTTT	CASSLYRGRGITEAFF
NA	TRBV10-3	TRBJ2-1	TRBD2	TGTGCCATCAGGGGACTAGGTCTGGGGGATGAGCAGTTCTTC	CAIRGLGLGDEQFF
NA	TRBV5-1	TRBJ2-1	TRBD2	TGCGCCAGCAGCTTTTGGCGGGGGGGCTCCTACAATGAGCAGTTCTTC	CASSFWRGGSYNEQFF
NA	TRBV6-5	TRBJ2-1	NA	TGTGCCAGCAGTTACTCGGGATACAATGAGCAGTTCTTC	CASSYSGYNEQFF
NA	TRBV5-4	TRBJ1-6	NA	TGTGCCAGCAACATGGACCTCTATAATTCACCCCTCCACTTT	CASNMDLYNSPLHF
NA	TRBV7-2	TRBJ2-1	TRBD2	TGTGCCAGCAGCTTAGCGGGAGGGCTAGCGGGGGGGCACGAGCAGTTCTTC	CASSLAGGLAGGHEQFF
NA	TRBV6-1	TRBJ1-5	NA	TGTGCCAGCAGTGAACGACATTATAGCAATCAGCCCCAGCATTTT	CASSERHYSNQPQHF
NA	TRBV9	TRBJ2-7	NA	TGTGCCAGCAGCGTAGGAATCATGGCGAGCGAGCAGTACTTC	CASSVGIMASEQYF
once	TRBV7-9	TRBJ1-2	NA	TGTGCCAGCAGCTCCTCACCTTTAAATGGCTACACCTTC	CASSSSPLNGYTF
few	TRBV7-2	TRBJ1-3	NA	TGTGCCAGCAGCTTATATGGGGCCGCAGGTTCTGGAAACACCATATATTTT	CASSLYGAAGSGNTIYF
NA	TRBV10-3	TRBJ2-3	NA	TGTGCCATCACTATAGATCCTAGCACAGATACGCAGTATTTT	CAITIDPSTDTQYF
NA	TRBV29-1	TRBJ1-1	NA	TGCAGCGTTGACCAAACTACAGGGAACACTGAAGCTTTCTTT	CSVDQTTGNTEAFF
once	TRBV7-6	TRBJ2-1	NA	TGTGCCAGCGGGCGGGCTAGCGATTACAATGAGCAGTTCTTC	CASGRASDYNEQFF
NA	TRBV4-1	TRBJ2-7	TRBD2	TGCGCCAGCAGCCAAGTACTAGCGGGGGGCTACGAGCAGTACTTC	CASSQVLAGGYEQYF
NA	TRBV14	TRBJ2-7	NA	TGTGCCAGCAGCCAAGATTACTACGAGCAGTACTTC	CASSQDYYEQYF
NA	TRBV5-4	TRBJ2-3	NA	TGTGCCAGCAGCTTCGCTACTCCTCGAGGGGATACGCAGTATTTT	CASSFATPRGDTQYF
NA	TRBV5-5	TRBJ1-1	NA	TGTGCCAGCAGCAACTCCAGGGGTGACACTGAAGCTTTCTTT	CASSNSRGDTEAFF
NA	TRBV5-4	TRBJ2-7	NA	TGTGCCAGCAGCCGACTTACAGGGAACGAGCAGTACTTC	CASSRLTGNEQYF
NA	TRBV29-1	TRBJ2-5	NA	TGCAGCGTTGAGAACGGTGTCCAAGAGACCCAGTACTTC	CSVENGVQETQYF
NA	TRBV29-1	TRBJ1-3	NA	TGCAGCGTCCATACCTCTGGAAACACCATATATTTT	CSVHTSGNTIYF
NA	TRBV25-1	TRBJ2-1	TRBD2	TGTGCCAGCTCGGGACTAGAGGAGTGGAATGAGCAGTTCTTC	CASSGLEEWNEQFF
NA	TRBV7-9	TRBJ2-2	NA	TGTGCCAGCAGCTTTAAGAAGGGGAACACCGGGGAGCTGTTTTTT	CASSFKKGNTGELFF
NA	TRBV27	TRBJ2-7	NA	TGTGCCAGCAGTTTATCGGTTTCGGTGGGACAATCCTACGAGCAGTACTTC	CASSLSVSVGQSYEQYF
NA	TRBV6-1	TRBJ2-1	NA	TGTGCCAGCAGTTCAACCCTGGGGTCCTACAATGAGCAGTTCTTC	CASSSTLGSYNEQFF
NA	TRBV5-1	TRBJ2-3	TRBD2	TGCGCCAGCAGGGCCCTAGCGGGTACCACAGATACGCAGTATTTT	CASRALAGTTDTQYF
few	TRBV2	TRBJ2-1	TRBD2	TGTGCCAGCAGTGAAGTCGGTAGCGGGAGGGGTGATGAGCAGTTCTTC	CASSEVGSGRGDEQFF
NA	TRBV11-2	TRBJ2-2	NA	TGTGCCAGCAGCTTCCCAGCGAACACCGGGGAGCTGTTTTTT	CASSFPANTGELFF
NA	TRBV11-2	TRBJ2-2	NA	TGTGCCAGCAGCTTAACGGACGGGGGTGACACCGGGGAGCTGTTTTTT	CASSLTDGGDTGELFF
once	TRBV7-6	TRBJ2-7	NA	TGTGCCAGCAGCCAGAACCGGGCCCACTACGAGCAGTACTTC	CASSQNRAHYEQYF
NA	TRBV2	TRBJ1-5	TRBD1	TGTGCCAGCAGTGACCTGGGACAGGGGGCACATAGCAATCAGCCCCAGCATTTT	CASSDLGQGAHSNQPQHF
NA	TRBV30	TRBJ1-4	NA	TGTGCCTGGAGTGGACAGGTTCTGGACGAAAAACTGTTTTTT	CAWSGQVLDEKLFF
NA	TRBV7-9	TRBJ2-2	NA	TGTGCCAGCACCCGTGGAGTGGCCGGGGAGCTGTTTTTT	CASTRGVAGELFF
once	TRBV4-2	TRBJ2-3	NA	TGTGCCAGCAGCCAAGATAGGTCTCGTGGGTTCAATACGCAGTATTTT	CASSQDRSRGFNTQYF
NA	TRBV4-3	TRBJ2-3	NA	TGCGCCAGCAGCCAAGATCCTACAGGGGATACGCAGTATTTT	CASSQDPTGDTQYF